This T cell receptor beta chain was captured in a study of blood T cell repertoires in COVID-19. Study-wide context: Samples taken during acute and convalescent COVID-19 were collected in the United States, Italy and Spain. PBMCs, B-cell-depleted T cells, or T cells provided the cDNA or gDNA that made up the material.

CDR3 length: 16 amino acids. Germline CDR1 and CDR2: SGHRS and YFSETQ. J lost 4 bases, V lost 0 bases, and 5 bases had no gene match. In the study's own analysis: Scientists estimated how many nucleated cells there were by amplifying reference gene primers. The protocol was immunoSEQ multiplex PCR, while the TCRdb copy is restricted to in-frame clones and leaves out a portion. That table is the source of V, J and clone size, and D and trimming were worked out from the DNA. The sample consists of fewer than 110,000 clones, almost 95% of them appearing once. V gene TRBV5-1 combines with J gene TRBJ2-2; TRBD1 matches at 8 bases. The receptor was isolated from a man aged 45-60 years with active COVID-19. Sequencing was carried out using peripheral blood. The CDR3 loop is CASSLDGQGRTGELFF. CDR3 in DNA: TGCGCCAGCAGCTTGGACGGACAGGGACGCACCGGGGAGCTGTTTTTT.